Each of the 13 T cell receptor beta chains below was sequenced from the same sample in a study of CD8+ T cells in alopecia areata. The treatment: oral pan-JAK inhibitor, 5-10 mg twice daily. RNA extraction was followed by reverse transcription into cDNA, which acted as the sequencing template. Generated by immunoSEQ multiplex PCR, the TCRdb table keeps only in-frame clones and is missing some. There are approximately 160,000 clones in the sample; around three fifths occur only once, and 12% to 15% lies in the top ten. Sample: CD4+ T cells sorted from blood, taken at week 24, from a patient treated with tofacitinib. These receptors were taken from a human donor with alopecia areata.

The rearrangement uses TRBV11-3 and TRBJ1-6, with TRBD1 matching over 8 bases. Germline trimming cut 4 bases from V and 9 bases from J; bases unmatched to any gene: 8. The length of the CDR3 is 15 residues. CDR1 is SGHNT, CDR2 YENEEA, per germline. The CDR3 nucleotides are TGTGCCAGCAGCTCTCGGACAGGGATGGGTTCACCCCTCCACTTT. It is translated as CASSSRTGMGSPLHF.

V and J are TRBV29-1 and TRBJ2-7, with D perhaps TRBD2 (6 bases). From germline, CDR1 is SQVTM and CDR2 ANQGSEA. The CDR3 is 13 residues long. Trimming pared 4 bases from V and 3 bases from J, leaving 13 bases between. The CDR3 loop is CSVVEGVSYEQYF. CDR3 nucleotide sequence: TGCAGCGTTGTGGAGGGTGTCAGCTACGAGCAGTACTTC.

The CDR3 nucleotides are TGTGCCAGCAGCTTAGGACGGTTGGGTTATGGCTACACCTTC. It yields the protein CASSLGRLGYGYTF. The chain carries TRBV7-2 and TRBJ1-2, with D unresolved. The CDR3 sequence is 14 residues long. Deletions cut 1 base from V and 5 bases from J, with 11 bases between. Germline lookup yields CDR1 SGHTA and CDR2 FQGNSA. Full variable domain (outside the CDR3, taken from reference TRBV7-2 and TRBJ1-2): GAGVSQSPSNKVTEKGKDVELRCDPISGHTALYWYRQSLGQGLEFLIYFQGNSAPDKSGLPSDRFSAERTGGSVSTLTIQRTQQEDSAVYLCASSLGRLGYGYTFGSGTRLTVV.

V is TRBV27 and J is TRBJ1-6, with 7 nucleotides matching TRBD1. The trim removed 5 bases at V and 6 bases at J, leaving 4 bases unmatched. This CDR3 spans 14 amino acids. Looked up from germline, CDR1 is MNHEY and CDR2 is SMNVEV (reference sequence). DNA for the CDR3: TGTGCCAGCAGTCTAGACAGGGTTAATTCACCCCTCCACTTT. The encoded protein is CASSLDRVNSPLHF.

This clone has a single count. CDR3 bases: TGTGCCTGGAGTGTACTGATCTCCCAATTGAACACCGGGGAGCTGTTTTTT. It is translated as CAWSVLISQLNTGELFF. The chain is built from TRBV30 and TRBJ2-2; D is uncertain. This CDR3 has 17 amino acids. Deletions cut 0 bases from V and 1 base from J, with 15 bases between. CDR1 is GTSNPN, CDR2 SVGIG, per germline (reference sequence).

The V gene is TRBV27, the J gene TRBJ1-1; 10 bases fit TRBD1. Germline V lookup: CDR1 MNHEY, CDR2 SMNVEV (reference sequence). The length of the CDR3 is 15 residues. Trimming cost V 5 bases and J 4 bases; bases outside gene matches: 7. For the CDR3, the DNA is TGTGCCAGCAGTCCCGCGGGACAGGGGATCACTGAAGCTTTCTTT. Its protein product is CASSPAGQGITEAFF.

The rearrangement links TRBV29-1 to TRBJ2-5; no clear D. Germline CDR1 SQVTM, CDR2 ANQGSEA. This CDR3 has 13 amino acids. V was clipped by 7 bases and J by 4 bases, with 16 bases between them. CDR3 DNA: TGCAGCGCCTCTTCAGCCGGAGCAGAGACCCAGTACTTC. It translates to CSASSAGAETQYF.

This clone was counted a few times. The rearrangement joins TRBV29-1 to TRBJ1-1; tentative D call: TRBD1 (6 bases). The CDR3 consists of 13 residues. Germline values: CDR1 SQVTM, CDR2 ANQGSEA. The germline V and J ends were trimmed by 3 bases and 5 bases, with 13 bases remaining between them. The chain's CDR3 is CSVDKTGGTEAFF. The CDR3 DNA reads TGCAGCGTTGATAAGACAGGAGGAACTGAAGCTTTCTTT.

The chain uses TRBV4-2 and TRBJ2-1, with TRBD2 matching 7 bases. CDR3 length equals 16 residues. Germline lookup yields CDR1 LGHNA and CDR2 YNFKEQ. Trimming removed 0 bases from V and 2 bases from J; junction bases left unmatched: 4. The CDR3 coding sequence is TGTGCCAGCAGCCAAGAGTTTGCGGGGGCCTACAATGAGCAGTTCTTC. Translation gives CASSQEFAGAYNEQFF.

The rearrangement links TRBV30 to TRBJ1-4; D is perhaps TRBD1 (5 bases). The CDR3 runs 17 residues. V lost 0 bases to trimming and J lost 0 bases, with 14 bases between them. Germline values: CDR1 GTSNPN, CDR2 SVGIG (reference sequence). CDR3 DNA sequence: TGTGCCTGGAGTGTATTACGGACAAGCACAACTAATGAAAAACTGTTTTTT. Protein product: CAWSVLRTSTTNEKLFF.

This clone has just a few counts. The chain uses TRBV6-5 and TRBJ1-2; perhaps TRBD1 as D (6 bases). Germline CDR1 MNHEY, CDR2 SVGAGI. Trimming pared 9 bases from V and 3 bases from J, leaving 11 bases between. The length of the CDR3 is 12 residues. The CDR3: CASRDTYYGYTF. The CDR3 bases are TGTGCCAGTAGGGACACTTACTATGGCTACACCTTC.

As DNA, the CDR3 is TGCAGCGTTGAAAAGACAGGGGGCTACGAGCAGTACTTC. Translating gives CSVEKTGGYEQYF. This chain joins TRBV29-1 and TRBJ2-7; 9 bases are a match to TRBD1. The J segment lost 3 bases and the V segment lost 2 bases, leaving 2 bases of the junction unmatched. Looked up from germline, CDR1 is SQVTM and CDR2 is ANQGSEA. The CDR3 consists of 13 residues.

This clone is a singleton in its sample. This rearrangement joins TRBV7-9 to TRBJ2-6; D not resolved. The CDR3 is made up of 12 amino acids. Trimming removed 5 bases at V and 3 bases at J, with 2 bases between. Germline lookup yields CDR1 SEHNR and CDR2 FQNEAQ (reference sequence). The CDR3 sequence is CASSVGANVLTF. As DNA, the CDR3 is TGTGCCAGCAGCGTTGGGGCCAACGTCCTGACTTTC.